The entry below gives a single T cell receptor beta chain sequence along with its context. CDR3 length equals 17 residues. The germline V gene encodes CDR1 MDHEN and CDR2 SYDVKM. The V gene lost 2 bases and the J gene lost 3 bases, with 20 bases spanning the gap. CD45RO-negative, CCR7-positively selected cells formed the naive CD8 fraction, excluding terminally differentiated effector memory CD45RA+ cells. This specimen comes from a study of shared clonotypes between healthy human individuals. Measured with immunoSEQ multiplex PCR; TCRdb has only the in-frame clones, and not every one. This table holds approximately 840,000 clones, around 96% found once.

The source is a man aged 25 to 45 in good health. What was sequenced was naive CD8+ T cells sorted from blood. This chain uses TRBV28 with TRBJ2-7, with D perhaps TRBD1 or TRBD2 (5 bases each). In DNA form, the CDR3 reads TGTGCCAGCAGTTTAAACATGGAGGTAGGGGAGAACTACGAGCAGTACTTC. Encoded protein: CASSLNMEVGENYEQYF.